This is a list of T cell receptor beta chains from one sample in a study of T cells expressing NK-cell markers. TCRdb reanalyzed the 5' RACE reads and collapses them to one entry per CDR3 protein, without DNA. The specimen's table records about 120,000 distinct CDR3 sequences. The specimen was blood T cells: a sorted CD56 or NKG2C T cell subset, CD4+ or CD8+ T cells, or bulk PBMC T cells (not recorded which). Every receptor here comes from a woman between 18 and 69 years old in good health. Each CDR3 is given with its conserved first and last residue.

TRBV11-2	TRBJ2-7	CASSWGGGLYEQYF
TRBV4-1	TRBJ1-1	CASSQAGAGVNTEAFF
TRBV19	TRBJ1-1	CASSPQGITEAFF
TRBV9	TRBJ2-3	CASSFSTSGSPDTQYF
TRBV2	TRBJ2-7	CASRIPVPQGYEQYF
TRBV6-5	TRBJ2-1	CASSPSGGEQFF
TRBV7-9	TRBJ2-7	CASSFVTTPYEQYF
TRBV7-3	TRBJ2-5	CASSSDEEETQYF
TRBV12-3/TRBV12-4	TRBJ2-5	CASTDPPGETQYF
TRBV29-1	TRBJ2-7	CSVVGTGTYEQYF
TRBV6-5	TRBJ2-1	CASSSLDSGTDEQFF
TRBV7-9	TRBJ2-1	CASSLVARTPYNEQFF
TRBV4-3	TRBJ2-1	CASSHGTGGDEQFF
TRBV5-4	TRBJ2-7	CASSNPTGTGTYEQYF
TRBV18	TRBJ2-2	CASSIAGGSATGELFF
TRBV9	TRBJ1-1	CASSVGQNMNTEAFF
TRBV4-3	TRBJ1-5	CASSPSPGGSPQHF
TRBV28	TRBJ1-3	CASSYRGIVSGNTIYF
TRBV2	TRBJ2-7	CASSEANRLYEQYF
TRBV4-3	TRBJ2-7	CASSQDGRAEEQYF
TRBV12-3/TRBV12-4	TRBJ1-5	CASRLSNQPQHF
TRBV6-5	TRBJ1-2	CASSYFWARESGGYTF
TRBV12-3/TRBV12-4	TRBJ1-1	CASSIPGPEAFF